Shown below are 19 T cell receptor beta chains from a single sample sequenced in a study of T cell repertoires in cytomegalovirus infection. Their recognized antigens are unknown. TCRdb fed the reads into MiXCR, producing one record per CDR3 protein. The sample records around 900,000 distinct CDR3 sequences, approximately 31% being singletons. The material sequenced was cultured CD8+ T cells from PBMCs, taken from culture after CMV antigen stimulation. The receptor source for this set is a human donor in good health (CMV status not recorded). Some clones in this sample may be carry-over from other donors' samples.

The gene calls are TRBV5-1 and TRBJ1-6; TRBD1 agrees at 9 bases. V trimming: 3 bases; J trimming: 3 bases; junction bases outside the gene matches: 4. This CDR3 has 16 residues. Germline CDR1 is SGHRS and CDR2 is YFSETQ. CDR3: CASSSTGGGYNSPLHF. The CDR3, as DNA: TGCGCCAGCAGCTCCACAGGGGGCGGCTATAATTCACCCCTCCACTTT.

The chain has TRBV20-1 and TRBJ1-5, with 9 bases fitting TRBD1. Germline V lookup: CDR1 DFQATT, CDR2 SNEGSKA (reference sequence). CDR3 length: 14 residues. The V segment lost 1 base and the J segment 11 bases; nucleotides outside the gene matches: 9. This chain's CDR3 is CSARAGTGLTSQHF. Here the CDR3 DNA reads TGCAGTGCTAGAGCGGGGACAGGGCTAACTTCCCAGCATTTT.

In its sample, this clonotype was seen a few times. The gene calls are TRBV5-1 and TRBJ2-5; D remains ambiguous. In germline, CDR1 is SGHRS, CDR2 YFSETQ. This CDR3 comprises 14 residues. The CDR3 here is CASLERPNLETQYF. DNA for the CDR3: TGCGCGAGCCTTGAACGTCCGAATTTGGAGACCCAGTACTTC.

The chain links TRBV19 to TRBJ2-5, with D perhaps assigned TRBD1 or TRBD2 (7 bases each). Germline V gives CDR1 LNHDA, CDR2 SQIVND (reference sequence). V lost 10 bases and J lost 4, with 10 bases in between. The CDR3 runs to 11 residues. CDR3: CATRGGETQYF. CDR3 bases: TGTGCCACCAGGGGGGGAGAGACCCAGTACTTC.

CDR3 sequence reads: CASGIAGMNTEAFF. The CDR3 DNA is TGTGCCAGCGGGATCGCGGGGATGAACACTGAAGCTTTCTTT. The chain joins TRBV6-5 to TRBJ1-1; D remains ambiguous. V shed 8 bases and J shed 0 bases, with 13 bases lying between them. Germline-derived CDR1 and CDR2 are MNHEY and SVGAGI. This CDR3 comprises 14 residues.

The chain recombines TRBV29-1 with TRBJ1-1; possibly TRBD1 for D (6 bases). Per the germline V gene, CDR1 is SQVTM and CDR2 is ANQGSEA. This CDR3 contains 14 residues. The V end was cut by 8 bases, the J end by 0 bases, with 16 bases between. CDR3 amino acids: CSTFSQGMNTEAFF. The CDR3 nucleotides are TGCAGCACCTTTTCTCAGGGGATGAACACTGAAGCTTTCTTT.

This clonotype was seen at least ten times. V is TRBV7-2 and J is TRBJ1-2; TRBD1 matches at 10 bases. From germline, CDR1 is SGHTA and CDR2 FQGNSA. The CDR3 is 20 residues long. J gave up 3 bases and V 8 bases, and 24 bases lay outside the gene matches. The CDR3 DNA reads as TGTGCCAGCGCATTCCCCGAAGACCCGGGACAGGGGTGGATAGACTATGGCTACACCTTC. Encoded protein: CASAFPEDPGQGWIDYGYTF.

V is TRBV15 and J is TRBJ2-3; D gene uncertain. V was shortened by 0 bases and J by 6 bases, with 7 bases between the two germline ends. CDR1 is LNHNV and CDR2 is YYDKDF in the germline V gene (reference sequence). The CDR3 totals 13 residues. The CDR3 nucleotides are TGTGCCACCAGCAGAGATCTATCGGATACGCAGTATTTT. Translating it yields CATSRDLSDTQYF. The entire variable domain, with the rest obtained from reference TRBV15 and TRBJ2-3, is as follows: DAMVIQNPRYQVTQFGKPVTLSCSQTLNHNVMYWYQQKSSQAPKLLFHYYDKDFNNEADTPDNFQSRRPNTSFCFLDIRSPGLGDTAMYLCATSRDLSDTQYFGPGTRLTVL.

This clonotype was observed once. The chain joins TRBV6-6 to TRBJ1-5; no firm D call. V was clipped by 0 bases and J by 3 bases, with 12 bases between them. Germline lookup yields CDR1 MNHNY and CDR2 SVGAGI (reference sequence). CDR3 length: 16 residues. The CDR3: CASSYSGRLPNQPQHF. The CDR3 coding sequence is TGTGCCAGCAGTTACTCGGGCAGGCTTCCCAATCAGCCCCAGCATTTT.

This clonotype showed up just a few times. This sequence joins TRBV6-5 and TRBJ1-1; D not certain. The CDR3 runs 13 residues. The V end lost 0 bases, the J end lost 7 bases, and 9 bases lay between the germline ends. From germline, CDR1 is MNHEY and CDR2 SVGAGI. CDR3 coding DNA: TGTGCCAGCAGTTACTCGGCTGCAAGTGAAGCTTTCTTT. Translation gives CASSYSAASEAFF.

The CDR3 spells CASSQDQQGTEAFF. In DNA form, the CDR3 reads TGCGCCAGCAGCCAGGACCAACAGGGTACTGAAGCTTTCTTT. The V call is TRBV4-1, the J call TRBJ1-1; TRBD1 might be the D (6 bases). V gave up 3 bases and J gave up 5 bases, with 13 bases separating them. The CDR3 sequence is 14 residues long. The germline gives CDR1 MGHRA, CDR2 YSYEKL.

CDR3 sequence: CASSLGVAGWEQFF. DNA for the CDR3: TGTGCCAGCAGCTTGGGGGTAGCGGGCTGGGAGCAGTTCTTC. This chain connects TRBV5-5 to TRBJ2-1, with 7 nucleotides matching TRBD2. The CDR3 totals 14 residues. V lost 0 bases and J lost 10; bases outside the gene matches: 7. Germline loops: CDR1 SGHKS, CDR2 YYEKEE (reference sequence).

The V call is TRBV7-8, the J call TRBJ2-3, with 7 bases aligning to TRBD1. Per germline, CDR1 SGHVS and CDR2 FQNEAQ. Unmatched junction bases numbered 6, after V lost 5 bases and J lost 4 bases. This CDR3 region has 14 residues. The DNA of the CDR3 is TGTGCCAGCAGCAATAGAAGGGGGCCAGATACGCAGTATTTT. It specifies CASSNRRGPDTQYF.

The V call is TRBV27, the J call TRBJ2-1, with D perhaps TRBD2 (7 bases). The V gene's germline CDR1 is MNHEY and CDR2 SMNVEV (reference sequence). Trimming removed 0 bases from V and 7 bases from J, with 13 bases in between. The CDR3 is made up of 15 amino acids. The CDR3 DNA sequence: TGTGCCAGCAGTTTATCAGGGGGGGCCAGTAATGAGCAGTTCTTC. Protein product: CASSLSGGASNEQFF.

The chain links TRBV7-9 to TRBJ2-7, with D possibly matching TRBD2 (7 bases). CDR3 length: 14 amino acids. CDR1 is SEHNR and CDR2 is FQNEAQ in the germline V gene (reference sequence). The V and J ends lost 5 bases and 6 bases respectively, with 17 bases between them. The CDR3 here is CASSRLTGGPEQYF. The DNA of the CDR3 is TGTGCCAGCAGCCGGCTGACGGGGGGCCCCGAGCAGTACTTC.

This clonotype was counted at least ten times. This sequence joins TRBV7-2 and TRBJ1-5, with 7 nucleotides matching TRBD1. The J segment lost 2 bases and the V segment lost 3 bases, leaving 7 bases of the junction unmatched. The CDR3 loop spans 16 amino acids. Germline lookup yields CDR1 SGHTA and CDR2 FQGNSA. CDR3 nucleotide sequence: TGTGCCAGCAGCTTTGGACTCGACAGGGGCAATCAGCCCCAGCATTTT. As protein: CASSFGLDRGNQPQHF.

This clonotype appeared a few times. The rearrangement joins TRBV27 to TRBJ1-1; 7 nucleotides match TRBD1. The CDR3 has 16 residues. The V and J ends lost 4 bases and 0 bases, in that order; junction bases with no gene match: 8. The V gene's germline CDR1 is MNHEY and CDR2 SMNVEV (reference sequence). DNA for the CDR3: TGTGCCAGCAGTTCATACAGGGGAGTCATGAACACTGAAGCTTTCTTT. Protein product: CASSSYRGVMNTEAFF.

The chain carries TRBV10-3 and TRBJ1-1; possibly TRBD1 for D (5 bases). The germline gives CDR1 ENHRY, CDR2 SYGVKD. V was cut by 3 bases and J by 3 bases, with 11 bases left in between. This CDR3 contains 14 residues. CDR3 sequence: CAISEPDRYTEAFF. The CDR3 DNA reads TGTGCCATCAGTGAACCTGACAGATACACTGAAGCTTTCTTT.

The chain is built from TRBV11-2 and TRBJ2-1; D may be TRBD1 (6 bases). Looked up from germline, CDR1 is SGHAT and CDR2 is FQNNGV. The CDR3 has 15 residues. The V end lost 5 bases, the J end lost 4 bases, and 15 bases lay between the germline ends. The CDR3 coding sequence is TGTGCCAGCAGCCCCTGGGACAAGTTTTACAATGAGCAGTTCTTC. It codes for CASSPWDKFYNEQFF.